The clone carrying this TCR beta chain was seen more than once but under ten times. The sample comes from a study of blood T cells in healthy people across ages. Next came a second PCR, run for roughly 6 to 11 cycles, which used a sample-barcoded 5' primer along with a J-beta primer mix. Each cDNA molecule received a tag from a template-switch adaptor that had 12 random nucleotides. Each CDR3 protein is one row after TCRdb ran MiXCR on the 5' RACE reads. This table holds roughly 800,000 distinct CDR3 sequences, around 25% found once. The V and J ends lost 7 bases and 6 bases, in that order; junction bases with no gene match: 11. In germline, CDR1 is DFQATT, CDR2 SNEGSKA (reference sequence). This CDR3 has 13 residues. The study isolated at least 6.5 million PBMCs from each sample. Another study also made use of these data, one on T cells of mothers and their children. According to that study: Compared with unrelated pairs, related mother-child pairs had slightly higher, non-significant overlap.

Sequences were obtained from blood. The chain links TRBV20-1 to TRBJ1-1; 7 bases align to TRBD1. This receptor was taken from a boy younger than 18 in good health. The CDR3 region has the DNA TGCAGTGTTCTGGAGGGGGCCGGAGCTGAAGCTTTCTTT. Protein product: CSVLEGAGAEAFF.